The clone carrying this T cell receptor beta chain was counted only a few times. This sample was taken from a study of response to subunit inactivated influenza vaccine. The CDR3 is made up of 14 amino acids. Germline loops: CDR1 MDHEN, CDR2 SYDVKM. V lost 3 bases and J 2 bases, leaving 8 bases between the germline ends. A single record per CDR3 protein comes from TCRdb applying MiXCR to the RT-PCR reads. The data hold about 500,000 distinct CDR3 sequences, with 15% to 20% observed a single time. This chain connects TRBV28 to TRBJ1-3, with D maybe TRBD1 (5 bases). This TCR came from a man between 50 and 69 years old who received an inactivated influenza vaccine. The material was CD4+ T cells sorted from PBMCs, obtained roughly 24 months after vaccination. This CDR3 reads CASSFQGTGNTIYF. CDR3 sequence (DNA): TGTGCCAGCAGTTTCCAGGGTACTGGAAACACCATATATTTT.